The next 12 T cell receptor beta chains were all read from a single sample in a study of liver allograft versus peripheral blood T cells. In the study overall: Peripheral blood of the recipients supplied T cell receptor repertoires that were compared with those in transplanted livers.

MiXCR, run by TCRdb on the reads, gives a single entry per CDR3 protein. The sample has roughly 9,200 distinct CDR3 sequences, 25% to 30% seen once. All receptors come from a human patient who had a liver transplant. Some T cells may be graft donor cells.

This clonotype was seen only a few times. The chain couples TRBV28 to TRBJ1-1; 8 bases fit TRBD1. J was trimmed by 8 bases and V by 2 bases; bases with no gene match: 13. The germline gives CDR1 MDHEN, CDR2 SYDVKM. The CDR3 has 16 residues. The CDR3 DNA reads as TGTGCCAGCAGTTTAAAACCGAGACAGGGGAACCAGGAAGCTTTCTTT. Its translation is CASSLKPRQGNQEAFF.

The V call is TRBV11-1, the J call TRBJ1-1, with D perhaps matching TRBD1 (6 bases). This CDR3 has 14 residues. In germline, CDR1 is SGHAT, CDR2 FQDESV (reference sequence). Trimming shortened V by 5 bases and J by 4 bases, and 14 bases separated the two germline ends. CDR3 nucleotide sequence: TGTGCCAGCAGCATCCATCGACAGGCCACTGAAGCTTTCTTT. Protein: CASSIHRQATEAFF.

This clonotype was detected only a few times. This chain links TRBV20-1 with TRBJ2-4; unclear D gene. CDR1 is DFQATT and CDR2 is SNEGSKA in the germline V gene (reference sequence). CDR3 length: 13 amino acids. Trimming pared 6 bases from V and 0 bases from J, leaving 9 bases between. As DNA, the CDR3 is TGCAGTGCAAGGGTGTTAGCCAAAAACATTCAGTACTTC. It is translated as CSARVLAKNIQYF.

This clonotype is medium-sized. The rearrangement links TRBV18 to TRBJ2-7, with 8 bases lining up with TRBD1. This CDR3 has 14 residues. V gave up 6 bases and J gave up 2 bases; unmatched junction bases: 6. The germline V gene encodes CDR1 KGHSH and CDR2 LQKENI. The CDR3 DNA sequence: TGTGCCAGCTCGCCTCAGGGGGCAACCTACGAGCAGTACTTC. Protein: CASSPQGATYEQYF.

This clonotype was seen more than once but under ten times. The chain carries TRBV13 and TRBJ2-7, with a weak D call TRBD1 (6 bases). V lost 4 bases to trimming and J lost 6 bases, with 13 bases between them. This CDR3 spans 13 amino acids. From germline, CDR1 is PRHDT and CDR2 FYEKMQ (reference sequence). CDR3 in DNA: TGTGCCAGCAGCTCAGGGGAATTTACCGAGCAGTACTTC. It encodes CASSSGEFTEQYF.

The table lists this clonotype with a few counts. The chain links TRBV19 to TRBJ1-5; D not resolved. Trimming left V 3 bases short and J 2 bases short, with 8 bases between. CDR1 and CDR2 from the germline V gene are LNHDA and SQIVND (reference sequence). The CDR3 is 14 amino acids. The CDR3 coding sequence is TGTGCCAGTAGTATTCTGGGAGGCAATCAGCCCCAGCATTTT. The encoded protein is CASSILGGNQPQHF.

This clonotype was counted between two and nine times. V is TRBV5-5 and J is TRBJ1-1; maybe TRBD1 (6 bases). Germline V gene data show CDR1 as SGHKS and CDR2 as YYEKEE (reference sequence). The CDR3 covers 13 residues. V was shortened by 1 base and J by 6 bases, with 10 bases between the two germline ends. The CDR3 coding sequence is TGTGCCAGCAGCTTGTCAGGGGTCCCTGAAGCTTTCTTT. This encodes CASSLSGVPEAFF.

This clonotype is termed medium-sized. V usage is TRBV11-1 and J usage is TRBJ1-2; weak D call: TRBD1 (5 bases). In germline, CDR1 is SGHAT, CDR2 FQDESV (reference sequence). Trimming stripped 3 bases from V and 3 bases from J, with 11 bases between. There are 14 residues in the CDR3. The CDR3 DNA is TGTGCCAGCAGCTTGGAGGGACTCGACTATGGCTACACCTTC. Its protein is CASSLEGLDYGYTF. Full variable domain (outside the CDR3, taken from reference TRBV11-1 and TRBJ1-2): EAEVAQSPRYKITEKSQAVAFWCDPISGHATLYWYRQILGQGPELLVQFQDESVVDDSQLPKDRFSAERLKGVDSTLKIQPAELGDSAMYLCASSLEGLDYGYTFGSGTRLTVV.

This clonotype was counted a few times. This chain joins TRBV20-1 and TRBJ2-5; 9 bases align to TRBD2. After removal of 0 bases from V and 5 bases from J, the junction contained 10 bases not matched to a gene. CDR3 length equals 16 residues. Germline-derived CDR1 and CDR2 are DFQATT and SNEGSKA (reference sequence). The CDR3 protein is CSARDLAGGPSETQYF. CDR3 nucleotide sequence: TGCAGTGCTAGAGATCTGGCGGGGGGGCCCTCTGAGACCCAGTACTTC.

This clonotype was observed a single time. This sequence joins TRBV6-5 and TRBJ1-1, with TRBD1 as a possible D gene (5 bases). The germline CDR1 and CDR2 sequences are MNHEY and SVGAGI. The CDR3 totals 17 residues. Trimming cost V 3 bases and J 2 bases, with 19 bases left between them. DNA for the CDR3: TGTGCCAGCAGTTATTCCCCCGTCAGGGATCCCAACACTGAAGCTTTCTTT. As protein: CASSYSPVRDPNTEAFF.

The sample holds many counts of this clonotype. The chain recombines TRBV7-2 with TRBJ2-5; 9 positions match TRBD2. With 3 bases clipped from V and 5 bases from J, the junction kept 7 bases outside the gene matches. The CDR3 runs 15 residues. The germline CDR1 and CDR2 sequences are SGHTA and FQGNSA. CDR3 residues: CASSFQRGVGETQYF. The CDR3 DNA reads as TGTGCCAGCAGCTTCCAGCGGGGGGTCGGGGAGACCCAGTACTTC.

In its sample, this clonotype is medium-sized. The J gene is TRBJ2-1, the V gene TRBV29-1; TRBD2 aligns across 13 bases. Germline CDR1 is SQVTM and CDR2 is ANQGSEA. The trim removed 3 bases at V and 8 bases at J, leaving 10 bases unmatched. This CDR3 comprises 16 residues. CDR3 nucleotide sequence: TGCAGCGTTGATTCAAACGGACTAGCGGGAGTGGATGAGCAGTTCTTC. It translates to CSVDSNGLAGVDEQFF.